This TCR beta chain was sequenced in a study of T cells after yellow fever vaccination. About the research overall: When fractions had low cell numbers, they were prepared with SMART-Seq v4 Ultra Low Input. Study-wide results and limits: Clonotypes appearing in both CD4 and CD8 compartments existed, and their share was small. Contaminating bulk clonotypes could be abundant in FACS-sorted repertoires.

This clonotype was detected a few times. As yet, its antigen is unknown. The CDR3 contains 17 residues. CDR1 is SGHTA and CDR2 is FQGNSA in the germline V gene. With 4 bases clipped from V and 2 bases from J, the junction kept 14 bases outside the gene matches. UMIs and a universal primer site were added when TCR cDNA was made by 5'RACE template switching. TCRdb itself ran the 5' RACE reads through MiXCR, one entry per CDR3 protein. The repertoire consists of just under 600,000 distinct CDR3 sequences, with 13% occurring once and the leading ten covering roughly an eighth. This chain connects TRBV7-2 to TRBJ2-7; the match to TRBD2 covers 7 bases. The TCR sequence derives from a young man who received the YFV17D yellow fever vaccine. Material: PBMCs, obtained on the day of the yellow fever booster vaccination. DNA of the CDR3: TGTGCCAGCAGCTCCCAGGTGGGGGGAGGGACCACCTACGAGCAGTACTTC. It yields the protein CASSSQVGGGTTYEQYF. The variable domain in full, with the rest retrieved from reference TRBV7-2 and TRBJ2-7, is GAGVSQSPSNKVTEKGKDVELRCDPISGHTALYWYRQSLGQGLEFLIYFQGNSAPDKSGLPSDRFSAERTGGSVSTLTIQRTQQEDSAVYLCASSSQVGGGTTYEQYFGPGTRLTVT.